This TCR beta chain stems from a study of blood T cell repertoires in COVID-19. Looked up from germline, CDR1 is LGHDT and CDR2 is YNNKEL (reference sequence). Trimming removed 1 base at V and 4 bases at J, with 13 bases between. The CDR3 is 15 amino acids. TCRdb's copy holds only in-frame clones and misses some; the assay was immunoSEQ multiplex PCR. Of roughly 23,000 clones detected, about nine tenths appear once; the ten largest clones hold 2.7%. This sequence joins TRBV3-1 (or the pseudogene TRBV3-2) and TRBJ1-1, with TRBD1 as a possible D gene (5 bases). The sample taken for sequencing was peripheral blood. The source is a man in his 70s with acute or convalescent COVID-19. The DNA for the CDR3 is TGTGCCAGCAGCCAAGCCCTGATCACAGGCACTGAAGCTTTCTTT. This translates into CASSQALITGTEAFF.